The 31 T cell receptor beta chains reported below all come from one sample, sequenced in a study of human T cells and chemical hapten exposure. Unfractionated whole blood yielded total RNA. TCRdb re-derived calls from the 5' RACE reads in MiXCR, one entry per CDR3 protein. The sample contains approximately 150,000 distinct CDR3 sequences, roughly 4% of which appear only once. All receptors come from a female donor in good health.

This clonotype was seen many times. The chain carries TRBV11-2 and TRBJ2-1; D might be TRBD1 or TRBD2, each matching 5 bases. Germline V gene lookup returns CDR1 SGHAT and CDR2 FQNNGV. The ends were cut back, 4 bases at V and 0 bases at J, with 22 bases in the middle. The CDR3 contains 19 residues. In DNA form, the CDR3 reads TGTGCCAGCAGCTCCGGCGGCAGGGACCCCTGGAGCTCCTACAATGAGCAGTTCTTC. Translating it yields CASSSGGRDPWSSYNEQFF.

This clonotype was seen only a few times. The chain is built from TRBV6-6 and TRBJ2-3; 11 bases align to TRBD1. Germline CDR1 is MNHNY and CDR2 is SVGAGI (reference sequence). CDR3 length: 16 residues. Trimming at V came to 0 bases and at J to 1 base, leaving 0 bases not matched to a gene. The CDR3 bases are TGTGCCAGCAGTTACTCGGGACAGGGGGGCACAGATACGCAGTATTTT. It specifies CASSYSGQGGTDTQYF.

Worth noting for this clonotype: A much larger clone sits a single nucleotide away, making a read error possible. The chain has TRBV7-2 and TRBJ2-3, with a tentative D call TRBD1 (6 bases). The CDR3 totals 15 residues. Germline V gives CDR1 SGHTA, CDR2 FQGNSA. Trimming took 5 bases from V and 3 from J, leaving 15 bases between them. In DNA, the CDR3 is TGTGCCAGCAGCCTAACACAGGGTGTAACAGATACGCAGTATTTT. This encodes CASSLTQGVTDTQYF.

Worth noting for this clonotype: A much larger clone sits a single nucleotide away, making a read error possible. The CDR3 loop reads CASSWRTRGGGNERFF. CDR3 DNA: TGTGCCAGTAGTTGGCGGACTCGCGGGGGTGGCAATGAGCGGTTCTTC. The J gene is TRBJ2-1, the V gene TRBV19; 7 nucleotides agree with TRBD2. CDR1 is LNHDA and CDR2 is SQIVND in the germline V gene (reference sequence). The length of the CDR3 is 16 residues. The full variable domain, rest sourced from reference TRBV19 and TRBJ2-1, is DGGITQSPKYLFRKEGQNVTLSCEQNLNHDAMYWYRQDPGQGLRLIYYSQIVNDFQKGDIAEGYSVSREKKESFPLTVTSAQKNPTAFYLCASSWRTRGGGNERFFGPGTRLTVL.

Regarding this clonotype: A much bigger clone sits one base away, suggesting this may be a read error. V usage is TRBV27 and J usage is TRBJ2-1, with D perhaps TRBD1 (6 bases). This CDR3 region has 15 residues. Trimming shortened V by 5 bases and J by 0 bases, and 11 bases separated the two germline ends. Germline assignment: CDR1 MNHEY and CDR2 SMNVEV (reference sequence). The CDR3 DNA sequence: TGTGCCAGCAGTGAAACAGGGAGCTCCTACAATGAGCAGTTCTTC. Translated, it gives CASSETGSSYNEQFF.

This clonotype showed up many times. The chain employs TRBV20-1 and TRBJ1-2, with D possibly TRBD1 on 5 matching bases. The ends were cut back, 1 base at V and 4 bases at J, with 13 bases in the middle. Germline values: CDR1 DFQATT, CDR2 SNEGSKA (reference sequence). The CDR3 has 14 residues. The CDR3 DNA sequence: TGCAGTGCTAGAGTGAATGGGGACCTCTATGGCTACACCTTC. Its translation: CSARVNGDLYGYTF.

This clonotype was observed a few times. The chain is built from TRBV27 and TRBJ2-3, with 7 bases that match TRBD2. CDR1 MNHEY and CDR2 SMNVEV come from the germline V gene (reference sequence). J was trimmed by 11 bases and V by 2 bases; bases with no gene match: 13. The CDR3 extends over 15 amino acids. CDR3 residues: CASSLGGDRPYEQYF. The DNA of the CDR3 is TGTGCCAGCAGTTTAGGGGGGGACCGCCCATACGAGCAGTATTTT.

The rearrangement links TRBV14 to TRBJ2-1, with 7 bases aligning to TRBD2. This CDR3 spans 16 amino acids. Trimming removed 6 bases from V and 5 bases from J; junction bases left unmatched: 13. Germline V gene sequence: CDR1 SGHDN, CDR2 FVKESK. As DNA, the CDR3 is TGTGCCAGCAGTCTAACTGGCGGGGGTTACGACAATGAGCAGTTCTTC. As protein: CASSLTGGGYDNEQFF.

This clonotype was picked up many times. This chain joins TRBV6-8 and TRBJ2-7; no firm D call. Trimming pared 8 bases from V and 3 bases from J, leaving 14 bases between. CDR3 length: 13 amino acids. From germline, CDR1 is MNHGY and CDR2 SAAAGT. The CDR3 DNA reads TGTGCCAGCCCGCTTACTCCCTACTACGAGCAGTACTTC. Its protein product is CASPLTPYYEQYF.

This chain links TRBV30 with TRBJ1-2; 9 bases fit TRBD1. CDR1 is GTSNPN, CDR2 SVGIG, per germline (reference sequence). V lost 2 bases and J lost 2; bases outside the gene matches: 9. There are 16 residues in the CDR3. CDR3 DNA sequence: TGTGCCTGGAGTACAGGGGGCCGCGGACCAAACTATGGCTACACCTTC. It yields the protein CAWSTGGRGPNYGYTF.

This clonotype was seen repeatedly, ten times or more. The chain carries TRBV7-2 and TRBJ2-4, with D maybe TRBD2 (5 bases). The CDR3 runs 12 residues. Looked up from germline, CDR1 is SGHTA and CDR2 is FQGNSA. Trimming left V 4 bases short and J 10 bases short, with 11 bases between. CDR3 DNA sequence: TGTGCCAGCAGCTCGGACGGGGTTATTCAGTACTTC. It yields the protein CASSSDGVIQYF.

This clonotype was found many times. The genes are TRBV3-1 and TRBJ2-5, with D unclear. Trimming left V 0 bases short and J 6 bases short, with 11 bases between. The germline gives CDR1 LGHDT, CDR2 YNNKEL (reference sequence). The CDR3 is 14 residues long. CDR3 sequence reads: CASSQDSAQKTQYF. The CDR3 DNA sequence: TGTGCCAGCAGCCAAGATTCAGCCCAGAAGACCCAGTACTTC.

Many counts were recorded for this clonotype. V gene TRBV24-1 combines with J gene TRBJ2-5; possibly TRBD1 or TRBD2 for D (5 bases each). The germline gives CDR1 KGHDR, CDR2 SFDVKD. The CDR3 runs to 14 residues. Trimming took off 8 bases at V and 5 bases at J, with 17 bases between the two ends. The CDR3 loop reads CATTDTSTGETQYF. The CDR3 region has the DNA TGTGCCACCACGGACACTTCTACGGGGGAGACCCAGTACTTC.

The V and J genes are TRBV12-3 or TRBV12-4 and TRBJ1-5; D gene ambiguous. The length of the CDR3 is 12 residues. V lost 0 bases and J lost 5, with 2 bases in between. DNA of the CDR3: TGTGCCAGCAGTTTAGCGGATCAGCCCCAGCATTTT. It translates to CASSLADQPQHF.

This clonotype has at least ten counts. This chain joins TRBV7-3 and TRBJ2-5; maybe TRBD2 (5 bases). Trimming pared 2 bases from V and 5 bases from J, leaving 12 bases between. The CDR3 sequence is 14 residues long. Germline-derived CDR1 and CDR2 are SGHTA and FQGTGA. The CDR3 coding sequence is TGTGCCAGCAGCTTAGAGGGCTACATGGAGACCCAGTACTTC. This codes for CASSLEGYMETQYF.

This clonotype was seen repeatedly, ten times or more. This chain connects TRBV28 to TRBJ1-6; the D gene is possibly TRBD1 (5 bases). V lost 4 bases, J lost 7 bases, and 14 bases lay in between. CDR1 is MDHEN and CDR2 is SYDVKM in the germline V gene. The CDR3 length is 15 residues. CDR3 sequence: CASSWAGRQNSPLHF. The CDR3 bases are TGTGCCAGCAGTTGGGCGGGACGGCAAAATTCACCCCTCCACTTT.

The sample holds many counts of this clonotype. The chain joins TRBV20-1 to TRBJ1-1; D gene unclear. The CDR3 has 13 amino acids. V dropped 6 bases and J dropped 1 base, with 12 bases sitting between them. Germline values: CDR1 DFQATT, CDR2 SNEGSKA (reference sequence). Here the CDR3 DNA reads TGCAGTGCCCTGGACGCCCAGAACACTGAAGCTTTCTTT. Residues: CSALDAQNTEAFF.

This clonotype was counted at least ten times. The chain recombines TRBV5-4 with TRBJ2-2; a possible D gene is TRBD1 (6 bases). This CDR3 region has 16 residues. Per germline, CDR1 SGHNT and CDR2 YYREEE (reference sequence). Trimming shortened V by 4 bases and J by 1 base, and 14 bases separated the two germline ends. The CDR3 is CASSPHRAKNTGELFF. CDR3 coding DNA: TGTGCCAGCAGCCCACACAGGGCTAAGAACACCGGGGAGCTGTTTTTT.

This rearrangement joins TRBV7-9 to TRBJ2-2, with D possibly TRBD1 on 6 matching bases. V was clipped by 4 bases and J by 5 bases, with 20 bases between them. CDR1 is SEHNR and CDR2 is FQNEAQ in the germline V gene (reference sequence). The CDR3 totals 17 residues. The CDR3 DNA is TGTGCCAGCAGCTCCGTTGGGGGCGGACGATGGACCGGGGAGCTGTTTTTT. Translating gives CASSSVGGGRWTGELFF.

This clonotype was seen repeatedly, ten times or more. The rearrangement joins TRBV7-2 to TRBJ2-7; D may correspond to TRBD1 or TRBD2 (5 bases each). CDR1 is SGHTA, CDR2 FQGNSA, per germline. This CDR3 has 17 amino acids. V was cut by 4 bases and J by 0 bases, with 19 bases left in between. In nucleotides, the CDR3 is TGTGCCAGCAGCTCCCCCACGGGGCGGATGAGCTCCTACGAGCAGTACTTC. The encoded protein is CASSSPTGRMSSYEQYF.

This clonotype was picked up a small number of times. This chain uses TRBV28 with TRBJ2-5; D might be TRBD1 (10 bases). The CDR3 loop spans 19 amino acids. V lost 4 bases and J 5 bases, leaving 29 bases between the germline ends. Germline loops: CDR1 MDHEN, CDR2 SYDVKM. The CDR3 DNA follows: TGTGCCAGCAGTTCGCTGCGGACAGGGGGGCGAGCGGGGGGCGAGACCCAGTACTTC. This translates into CASSSLRTGGRAGGETQYF.

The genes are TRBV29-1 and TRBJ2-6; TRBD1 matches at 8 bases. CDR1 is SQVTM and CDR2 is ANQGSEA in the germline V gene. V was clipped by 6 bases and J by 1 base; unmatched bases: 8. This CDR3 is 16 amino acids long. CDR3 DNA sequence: TGCAGCGTCGGTGGGGGACAGGCATCTGGGGCCAACGTCCTGACTTTC. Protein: CSVGGGQASGANVLTF.

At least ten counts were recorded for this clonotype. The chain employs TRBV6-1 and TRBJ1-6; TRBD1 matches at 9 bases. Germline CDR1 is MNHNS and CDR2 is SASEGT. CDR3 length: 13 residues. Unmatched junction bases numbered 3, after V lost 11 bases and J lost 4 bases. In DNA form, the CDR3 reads TGTGCCGGAGGGACAGGGTATAATTCACCCCTCCACTTT. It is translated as CAGGTGYNSPLHF.

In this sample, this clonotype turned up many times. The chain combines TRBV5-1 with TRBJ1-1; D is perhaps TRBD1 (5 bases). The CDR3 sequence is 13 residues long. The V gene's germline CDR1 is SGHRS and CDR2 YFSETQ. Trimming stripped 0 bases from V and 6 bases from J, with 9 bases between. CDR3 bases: TGCGCCAGCAGCTTGGCCGAAGGGGCTGAAGCTTTCTTT. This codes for CASSLAEGAEAFF.

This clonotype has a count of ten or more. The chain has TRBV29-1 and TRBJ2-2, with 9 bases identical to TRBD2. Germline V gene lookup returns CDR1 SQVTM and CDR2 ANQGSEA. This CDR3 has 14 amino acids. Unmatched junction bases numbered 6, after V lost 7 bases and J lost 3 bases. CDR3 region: CSAGRGGDTGELFF. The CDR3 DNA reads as TGCAGCGCTGGGCGGGGGGGCGACACCGGGGAGCTGTTTTTT.

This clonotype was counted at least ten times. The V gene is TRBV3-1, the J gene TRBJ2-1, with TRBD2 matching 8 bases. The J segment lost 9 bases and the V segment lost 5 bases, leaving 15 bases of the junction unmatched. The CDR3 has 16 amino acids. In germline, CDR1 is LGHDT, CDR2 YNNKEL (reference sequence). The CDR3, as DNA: TGTGCCAGCAGCTCGCGAGTGGACGCGGGGGGCGGTGAGCAGTTCTTC. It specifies CASSSRVDAGGGEQFF.

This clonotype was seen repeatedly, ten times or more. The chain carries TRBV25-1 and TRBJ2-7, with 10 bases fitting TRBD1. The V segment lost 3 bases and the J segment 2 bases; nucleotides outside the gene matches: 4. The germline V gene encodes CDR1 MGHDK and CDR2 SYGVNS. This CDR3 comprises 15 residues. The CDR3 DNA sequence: TGTGCCAGCAGTGACGCCGGGACAGGGGCCTACGAGCAGTACTTC. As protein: CASSDAGTGAYEQYF.

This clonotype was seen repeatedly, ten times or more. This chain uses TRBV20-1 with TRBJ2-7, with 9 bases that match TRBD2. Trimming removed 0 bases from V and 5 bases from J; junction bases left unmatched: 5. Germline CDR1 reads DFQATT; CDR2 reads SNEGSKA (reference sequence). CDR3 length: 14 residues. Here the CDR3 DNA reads TGCAGTGCTAGAGACAGCGGGGGGCCTGACGAGCAGTACTTC. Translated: CSARDSGGPDEQYF.

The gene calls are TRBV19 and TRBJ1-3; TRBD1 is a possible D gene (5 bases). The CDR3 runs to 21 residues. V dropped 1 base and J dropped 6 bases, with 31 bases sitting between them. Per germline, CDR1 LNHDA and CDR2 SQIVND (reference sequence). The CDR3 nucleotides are TGTGCCAGTAGTATAGTACCCCCTCACCGGGACGCAGGACCGAAAGAAAACACCATATATTTT. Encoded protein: CASSIVPPHRDAGPKENTIYF.

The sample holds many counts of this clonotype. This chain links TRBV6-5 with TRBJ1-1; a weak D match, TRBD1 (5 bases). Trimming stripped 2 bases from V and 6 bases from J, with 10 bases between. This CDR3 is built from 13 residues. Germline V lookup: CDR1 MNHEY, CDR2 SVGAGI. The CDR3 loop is CASSYQGRAEAFF. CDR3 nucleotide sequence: TGTGCCAGCAGTTACCAGGGTCGGGCTGAAGCTTTCTTT.

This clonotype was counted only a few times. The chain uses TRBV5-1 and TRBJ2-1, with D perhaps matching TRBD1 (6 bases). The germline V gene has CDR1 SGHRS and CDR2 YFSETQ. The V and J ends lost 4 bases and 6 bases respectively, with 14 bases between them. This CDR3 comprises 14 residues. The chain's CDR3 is CASSIATGLNEQFF. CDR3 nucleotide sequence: TGCGCCAGCAGCATAGCAACAGGGCTCAATGAGCAGTTCTTC.